Listed below are T cell receptor beta chains from one sample, sequenced in a study of CD8 T cells in ankylosing spondylitis. MiXCR, applied by TCRdb to the 5' RACE reads, yields one record per CDR3 protein. The data contain 380,000 or so distinct CDR3 sequences, approximately 20% of them singletons. Source material: blood, either unsorted or a sorted T cell fraction (not recorded which). The receptors were sampled from a male donor with ankylosing spondylitis or in good health (not recorded which). CDR3s include the opening cysteine and the closing phenylalanine or tryptophan. Each record gives: CDR3 length, J gene, V gene, clone size, D gene, CDR3 DNA, CDR3 protein. A D gene is named only where the DNA matches it firmly. The size entry is marked missing in some rows and otherwise reads once, few, many or a size class.

12 | TRBJ2-7 | TRBV4-1 | - | - | TGCGCCAGCAGCCAGGATCTCATTGAGCAGTACTTC | CASSQDLIEQYF
15 | TRBJ2-7 | TRBV4-1 | - | - | TGCGCCAGCAGCCAAGTTAGGCAGGGAACCTACGAGCAGTACTTC | CASSQVRQGTYEQYF
16 | TRBJ2-3 | TRBV12-3/TRBV12-4 | - | - | TGTGCCAGCAGTCCCACGGGGCTAGGGGGGTCAGATACGCAGTATTTT | CASSPTGLGGSDTQYF
15 | TRBJ2-2 | TRBV6-5 | few | - | TGTGCCAGCAGTTACCCTGGTTCCCTTGTCCGGGAGCTGTTTTTT | CASSYPGSLVRELFF
18 | TRBJ2-1 | TRBV3-1 | few | TRBD2 | TGTGCCAGCAGCCATGGGGGATCCCTAGCGGGGGGATACAATGAGCAGTTCTTC | CASSHGGSLAGGYNEQFF
13 | TRBJ2-2 | TRBV3-1 | - | - | TGTGCCAGCAGCCCCACCTGGCGGGGGGAGCTGTTTTTT | CASSPTWRGELFF
15 | TRBJ2-5 | TRBV2 | few | TRBD1 | TGTGCCAGCAGTGACACTCGGGACAGCCAAGAGACCCAGTACTTC | CASSDTRDSQETQYF
13 | TRBJ2-1 | TRBV9 | few | - | TGTGCCAGCAGCGTAGTGGGGTTCGATGAGCAGTTCTTC | CASSVVGFDEQFF
15 | TRBJ2-1 | TRBV3-1 | few | - | TGTGCCAGCAGCGCCGGGACAACCCTTAGAGATGAGCAGTTCTTC | CASSAGTTLRDEQFF
15 | TRBJ2-7 | TRBV7-2 | - | TRBD1 | TGTGCCAGCAGCTTATTTCGGGACAGGGCCTACGAGCAGTACTTC | CASSLFRDRAYEQYF
18 | TRBJ2-3 | TRBV9 | - | TRBD2 | TGTGCCAGCAGCGTAGTCGTCGGGGGGACCGCTAGCACAGATACGCAGTATTTT | CASSVVVGGTASTDTQYF
14 | TRBJ2-7 | TRBV20-1 | - | TRBD1 | TGCAGTGCCCCGGGACAGGGAAGCTCCTACGAGCAGTACTTC | CSAPGQGSSYEQYF
15 | TRBJ2-1 | TRBV5-1 | - | - | TGCGCCAGCAGCTTGGGAGGGCAGCCTTACAATGAGCAGTTCTTC | CASSLGGQPYNEQFF
15 | TRBJ2-2 | TRBV7-8 | few | TRBD2 | TGTGCCAGCAGCTTAGTTCTACTAGCGGGCGGGGAGCTGTTTTTT | CASSLVLLAGGELFF
16 | TRBJ2-5 | TRBV6-5 | - | TRBD1 | TGTGCCAGCAGTTCCACGGGGACAGGGCGGGAAGAGACCCAGTACTTC | CASSSTGTGREETQYF
17 | TRBJ2-2 | TRBV12-3/TRBV12-4 | few | TRBD1 | TGTGCCAGCACCAAAGGGGTGACAGGGCTTGACACCGGGGAGCTGTTTTTT | CASTKGVTGLDTGELFF
15 | TRBJ1-4 | TRBV7-9 | - | TRBD1 | TGTGCCAGCAGCCCCCAGGGGGCTGTCGGTGAAAAACTGTTTTTT | CASSPQGAVGEKLFF
12 | TRBJ2-7 | TRBV20-1 | - | - | TGCAGTGCTAGTTCATCCGTGGGCGAGCAGTACTTC | CSASSSVGEQYF
15 | TRBJ2-3 | TRBV2 | - | TRBD2 | TGTGCCAGCAGTGACCTAGCGGTGAGCACAGATACGCAGTATTTT | CASSDLAVSTDTQYF
15 | TRBJ2-2 | TRBV4-1 | few | - | TGCGCCAGCAGCCAAGGGACGAGTCCACCCGGGGAGCTGTTTTTT | CASSQGTSPPGELFF
13 | TRBJ2-7 | TRBV20-1 | - | - | TGCAGTGCTCGTACCGGGACTTCCTACGAGCAGTACTTC | CSARTGTSYEQYF
16 | TRBJ2-2 | TRBV7-3 | once | TRBD1 | TGTGCCAGCAGCTTTATGGGTCAGGGGGCCATCGGGGAGCTGTTTTTT | CASSFMGQGAIGELFF
15 | TRBJ1-4 | TRBV7-9 | - | - | TGTGCCAGCAGCTTAGCGCTCCCGGAGAATGAAAAACTGTTTTTT | CASSLALPENEKLFF
13 | TRBJ2-7 | TRBV6-1 | - | TRBD2 | TGTGCCAGCAGATCCCAGGGAGGGAACGAGCAGTACTTC | CASRSQGGNEQYF
18 | TRBJ2-3 | TRBV20-1 | few | TRBD1 | TGCAGTGCTAGAGATCCTCGCTCCGGGACAGGGGTCACAGATACGCAGTATTTT | CSARDPRSGTGVTDTQYF
16 | TRBJ2-1 | TRBV12-3/TRBV12-4 | - | - | TGTGCCAGCAGTTTAACGACAGTCAGCTCCTACAATGAGCAGTTCTTC | CASSLTTVSSYNEQFF
15 | TRBJ2-2 | TRBV7-2 | - | - | TGTGCCAGCAGCTCCGACGGGGACCCCAGCGGGGAGCTGTTTTTT | CASSSDGDPSGELFF
17 | TRBJ2-1 | TRBV5-6 | few | TRBD2 | TGTGCCAGCAGCACCGGACTAGCGGGGGGGCCTTACAATGAGCAGTTCTTC | CASSTGLAGGPYNEQFF
12 | TRBJ1-1 | TRBV12-3/TRBV12-4 | - | - | TGTGCCAGCAGTCCTCAGGGTTCTGAAGCTTTCTTT | CASSPQGSEAFF
15 | TRBJ2-2 | TRBV6-1 | - | TRBD2 | TGTGCCAGCAGCCGGACTAGCGGTGTAACCGGGGAGCTGTTTTTT | CASSRTSGVTGELFF
14 | TRBJ2-7 | TRBV12-3/TRBV12-4 | few | TRBD1 | TGTGCCAGCAGTTACGGACAGGGGTTCCACGAGCAGTACTTC | CASSYGQGFHEQYF
14 | TRBJ1-5 | TRBV5-6 | few | - | TGTGCCAGCAGCTCTACCCCTCGCGGACAGCCCCAGCATTTT | CASSSTPRGQPQHF
14 | TRBJ2-3 | TRBV5-6 | - | TRBD2 | TGTGCCAGCAGCTACGGACTAGGTGCCGATACGCAGTATTTT | CASSYGLGADTQYF
15 | TRBJ2-1 | TRBV10-3 | few | - | TGTGCCATCAGTGAGAGTTTGGGTTTGTACAATGAGCAGTTCTTC | CAISESLGLYNEQFF
20 | TRBJ2-1 | TRBV7-2 | - | TRBD1 | TGTGCCAGCAGCTTAGCGTCCCCCCTGGACAGGACCCATGGATACAGTGAGCAGTTCTTC | CASSLASPLDRTHGYSEQFF
14 | TRBJ2-2 | TRBV9 | few | - | TGTGCCAGCAGCGTAGACCTTGGCGCCGGGGAGCTGTTTTTT | CASSVDLGAGELFF
11 | TRBJ1-1 | TRBV29-1 | - | - | TGCAGCGTTGAAATGAACACTGAAGCTTTCTTT | CSVEMNTEAFF
15 | TRBJ2-2 | TRBV20-1 | few | - | TGCAGTGCTAGAAATCTGCAGGAGAACACCGGGGAGCTGTTTTTT | CSARNLQENTGELFF
14 | TRBJ2-2 | TRBV12-3/TRBV12-4 | few | - | TGTGCCAGCAGTACACAGGGTTTGACCGGGGAGCTGTTTTTT | CASSTQGLTGELFF
16 | TRBJ1-1 | TRBV7-8 | few | - | TGTGCCAGCAGCGCCCCCCCGGGCCCCATGAACACTGAAGCTTTCTTT | CASSAPPGPMNTEAFF
12 | TRBJ2-2 | TRBV12-3/TRBV12-4 | few | - | TGTGCCAGCAGCCACGGTTCCGGGGAGCTGTTTTTT | CASSHGSGELFF
15 | TRBJ2-3 | TRBV6-5 | few | TRBD2 | TGTGCCAGCAGTTCTAGCGGGATTAGCACAGATACGCAGTATTTT | CASSSSGISTDTQYF
14 | TRBJ2-2 | TRBV20-1 | - | - | TGCAGTGCTAGAGATGCTCTGAACACCGGGGAGCTGTTTTTT | CSARDALNTGELFF
12 | TRBJ2-1 | TRBV29-1 | - | - | TGCAGCGTTGAATCGGAGTACAATGAGCAGTTCTTC | CSVESEYNEQFF
14 | TRBJ2-1 | TRBV20-1 | - | TRBD1 | TGCAGTGCCTTAGACAGGGTGGGTCGCAATGAGCAGTTCTTC | CSALDRVGRNEQFF
12 | TRBJ2-5 | TRBV13 | few | - | TGTGCCAGCAGGGGAGCCGAAGAGACCCAGTACTTC | CASRGAEETQYF
17 | TRBJ2-1 | TRBV12-3/TRBV12-4 | - | - | TGTGCCAGCAGTCCGCAAGGGGACATCAGCTCCTACAATGAGCAGTTCTTC | CASSPQGDISSYNEQFF
13 | TRBJ2-1 | TRBV12-3/TRBV12-4 | - | TRBD1 | TGTGCCAGCAGTCCTACAGGGGAAGATGAGCAGTTCTTC | CASSPTGEDEQFF
15 | TRBJ1-2 | TRBV28 | few | - | TGTGCCAGCAGCCCCGACTGGGGGCTCGGCTATGGCTACACCTTC | CASSPDWGLGYGYTF